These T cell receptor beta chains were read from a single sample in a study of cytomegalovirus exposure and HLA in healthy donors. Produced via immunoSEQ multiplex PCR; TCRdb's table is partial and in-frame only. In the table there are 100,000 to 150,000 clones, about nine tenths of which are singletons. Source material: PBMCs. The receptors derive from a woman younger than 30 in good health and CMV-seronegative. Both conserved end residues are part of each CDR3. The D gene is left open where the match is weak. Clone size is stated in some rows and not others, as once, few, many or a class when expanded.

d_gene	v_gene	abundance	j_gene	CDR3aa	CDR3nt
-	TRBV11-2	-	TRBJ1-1	CASSSHLRTGRLNTEAFF	TGTGCCAGCAGCTCCCACCTCAGAACAGGACGATTGAACACTGAAGCTTTCTTT
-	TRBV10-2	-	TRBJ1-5	CASSDLQGQPQHF	TGCGCCAGCAGTGACTTACAGGGCCAGCCCCAGCATTTT
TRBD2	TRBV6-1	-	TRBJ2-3	CATMIAGGPRDTQYF	TGTGCCACCATGATAGCGGGAGGGCCCCGGGATACGCAGTATTTT
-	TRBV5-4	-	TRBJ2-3	CASSLELGADTQYF	TGTGCCAGCAGCTTGGAACTAGGTGCAGATACGCAGTATTTT
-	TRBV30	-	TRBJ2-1	CAWTRSSYNEQFF	TGTGCCTGGACTCGGAGCTCCTACAATGAGCAGTTCTTC
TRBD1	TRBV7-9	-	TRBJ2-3	CASSFSGQGFTDTQYF	TGTGCCAGCAGCTTCTCAGGACAGGGCTTCACAGATACGCAGTATTTT
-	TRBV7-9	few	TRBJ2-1	CASSLVVSPFNEQFF	TGTGCCAGCAGCTTAGTAGTATCCCCCTTCAATGAGCAGTTCTTC
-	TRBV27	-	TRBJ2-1	CASSVSDWNEQFF	TGTGCCAGCAGTGTCTCCGACTGGAATGAGCAGTTCTTC
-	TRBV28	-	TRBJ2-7	CASSDAGTEQYF	TGTGCCAGCAGTGACGCGGGGACCGAGCAGTACTTC
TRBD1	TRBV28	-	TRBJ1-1	CASSLIGTGAREAFF	TGTGCCAGCAGTTTGATTGGGACAGGGGCTCGCGAAGCTTTCTTT
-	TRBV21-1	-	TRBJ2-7	CASERGAAYPYEQYF	TGTGCCAGCGAGAGAGGCGCCGCCTATCCCTACGAGCAGTACTTC
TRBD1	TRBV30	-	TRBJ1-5	CAWSLTGWYNQPQHF	TGTGCCTGGAGTTTGACAGGGTGGTACAATCAGCCCCAGCATTTT
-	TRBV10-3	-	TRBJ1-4	CAITGRRDEKLFF	TGTGCCATCACGGGACGGAGGGATGAAAAACTGTTTTTT
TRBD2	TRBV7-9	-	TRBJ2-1	CASSPGTSGIDEQFF	TGTGCCAGCAGCCCGGGGACTAGCGGGATCGATGAGCAGTTCTTC
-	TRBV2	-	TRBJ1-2	CASIVEAGYTF	TGTGCCAGCATTGTAGAGGCTGGCTACACCTTC
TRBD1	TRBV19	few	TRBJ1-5	CASRWTGGSQPQHF	TGTGCCAGTAGATGGACAGGGGGTAGTCAGCCCCAGCATTTT
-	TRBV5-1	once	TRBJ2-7	CASSAPGRPGEQYF	TGCGCCAGCAGCGCCCCGGGTCGTCCAGGGGAGCAGTACTTC
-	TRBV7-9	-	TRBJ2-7	CASRLSGSEQYF	TGTGCCAGCAGGCTATCAGGCTCCGAGCAGTACTTC
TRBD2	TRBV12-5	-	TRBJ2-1	CASVGREGSNEQFF	TGTGCTAGTGTGGGGCGGGAGGGCTCCAATGAGCAGTTCTTC
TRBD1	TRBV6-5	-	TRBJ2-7	CASSPGQGIYEQYF	TGTGCCAGCAGTCCGGGACAGGGAATATACGAGCAGTACTTC
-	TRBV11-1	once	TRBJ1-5	CASSLENRQPQHF	TGTGCCAGCAGCTTAGAAAATCGTCAGCCCCAGCATTTT
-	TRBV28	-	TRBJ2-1	CASSFAGNEQFF	TGTGCCAGCAGTTTTGCGGGTAATGAGCAGTTCTTC
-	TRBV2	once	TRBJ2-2	CASSGGASGLNTGELFF	TGTGCCAGCAGTGGGGGGGCTAGCGGACTGAACACCGGGGAGCTGTTTTTT
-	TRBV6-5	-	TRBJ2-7	CASSYGQSYEQYF	TGTGCCAGCAGTTACGGCCAGTCCTACGAGCAGTACTTC